Listed below are T cell receptor beta chains from one sample, sequenced in a study of blood T cells in healthy people across ages. TCRdb reprocessed the 5' RACE reads via MiXCR and lists one record per CDR3 protein. The data contain 800,000 to 950,000 distinct CDR3 sequences, around 48% of them seen just once; the ten biggest clones take up around an eighth. Sequenced: blood. The receptor source for this set is a man aged 30 to 45 in good health. CDR3s include the opening cysteine and the closing phenylalanine or tryptophan. The order of the fields is V gene, J gene, D gene, clone size, CDR3 protein, CDR3 DNA. The D gene is left open where the match is weak. Clone size is shown for a subset of rows, as once, few, many or a class of expanded clone.

V gene: TRBV7-6; J gene: TRBJ2-7; D gene: -; clone size: -; CDR3 protein: CASSLEGGAMAYEQYF; CDR3 DNA: TGTGCCAGCAGCCTAGAGGGGGGCGCGATGGCGTACGAGCAGTACTTC
V gene: TRBV29-1; J gene: TRBJ1-2; D gene: -; clone size: many; CDR3 protein: CSAGPLGSYGYTF; CDR3 DNA: TGCAGCGCCGGACCCCTAGGATCCTATGGCTACACCTTC
V gene: TRBV11-2; J gene: TRBJ2-7; D gene: -; clone size: few; CDR3 protein: CASSLPGHNYEQYF; CDR3 DNA: TGTGCCAGCAGCTTGCCGGGACACAACTACGAGCAGTACTTC
V gene: TRBV28; J gene: TRBJ2-1; D gene: -; clone size: once; CDR3 protein: CASSRNGPYNEQFF; CDR3 DNA: TGTGCCAGCAGTCGTAACGGACCCTACAATGAGCAGTTCTTC
V gene: TRBV7-8; J gene: TRBJ2-1; D gene: TRBD1; clone size: few; CDR3 protein: CASSPLTGFSYNEQFF; CDR3 DNA: TGTGCCAGCAGCCCCTTGACAGGGTTTTCCTACAATGAGCAGTTCTTC
V gene: TRBV4-3; J gene: TRBJ2-3; D gene: -; clone size: few; CDR3 protein: CASSLQNEDTQYF; CDR3 DNA: TGCGCCAGCAGCCTCCAGAACGAGGATACGCAGTATTTT
V gene: TRBV7-2; J gene: TRBJ2-3; D gene: -; clone size: -; CDR3 protein: CASSSERKHTQYF; CDR3 DNA: TGTGCCAGCAGCTCAGAACGGAAGCATACGCAGTATTTT
V gene: TRBV19; J gene: TRBJ2-7; D gene: TRBD1; clone size: -; CDR3 protein: CASSISRRTGSSYEQYF; CDR3 DNA: TGTGCCAGTAGTATAAGCCGCCGGACAGGGAGCTCCTACGAGCAGTACTTC
V gene: TRBV27; J gene: TRBJ1-5; D gene: TRBD1; clone size: -; CDR3 protein: CASRQGQGQPQHF; CDR3 DNA: TGTGCCAGCAGGCAAGGACAGGGGCAGCCCCAGCATTTT
V gene: TRBV4-2; J gene: TRBJ2-1; D gene: -; clone size: -; CDR3 protein: CASSQGSGFYNEQFF; CDR3 DNA: TGTGCCAGCAGCCAAGGCTCTGGGTTCTACAATGAGCAGTTCTTC
V gene: TRBV12-3/TRBV12-4; J gene: TRBJ2-4; D gene: -; clone size: -; CDR3 protein: CASGVDGNIQYF; CDR3 DNA: TGTGCCAGCGGGGTGGATGGAAACATTCAGTACTTC
V gene: TRBV20-1; J gene: TRBJ2-1; D gene: TRBD2; clone size: few; CDR3 protein: CSARDPLAGGQLGNEQFF; CDR3 DNA: TGCAGTGCTAGAGATCCCCTAGCGGGGGGGCAACTTGGCAATGAGCAGTTCTTC
V gene: TRBV6-5; J gene: TRBJ1-4; D gene: -; clone size: -; CDR3 protein: CASSFTRASNEKLFF; CDR3 DNA: TGTGCCAGCAGTTTCACCCGGGCCTCTAATGAAAAACTGTTTTTT
V gene: TRBV12-3/TRBV12-4; J gene: TRBJ1-1; D gene: -; clone size: few; CDR3 protein: CASSLDSTNTEAFF; CDR3 DNA: TGTGCCAGCAGTTTGGACAGTACGAACACTGAAGCTTTCTTT
V gene: TRBV5-4; J gene: TRBJ2-1; D gene: TRBD2; clone size: -; CDR3 protein: CASSLPSSLAGDEQFF; CDR3 DNA: TGTGCCAGCAGCTTGCCAAGTTCCCTAGCGGGGGATGAGCAGTTCTTC
V gene: TRBV3-1; J gene: TRBJ1-2; D gene: -; clone size: -; CDR3 protein: CASSQVSVEDGYTF; CDR3 DNA: TGTGCCAGCAGCCAAGTGTCGGTGGAGGATGGCTACACCTTC
V gene: TRBV29-1; J gene: TRBJ2-7; D gene: TRBD1; clone size: once; CDR3 protein: CSVGGQASGDEQYF; CDR3 DNA: TGCAGCGTTGGGGGACAGGCCTCAGGAGACGAGCAGTACTTC
V gene: TRBV4-1; J gene: TRBJ1-2; D gene: -; clone size: few; CDR3 protein: CASSQEQGTFYGYTF; CDR3 DNA: TGCGCCAGCAGCCAAGAACAAGGGACCTTCTATGGCTACACCTTC
V gene: TRBV6-2/TRBV6-3; J gene: TRBJ2-7; D gene: -; clone size: -; CDR3 protein: CASSVLPFDEQYF; CDR3 DNA: TGTGCCAGCAGCGTACTCCCTTTCGACGAGCAGTACTTC
V gene: TRBV10-3; J gene: TRBJ1-6; D gene: -; clone size: few; CDR3 protein: CAIKNDSSSYNSPLHF; CDR3 DNA: TGTGCCATAAAAAACGACTCGAGCTCCTATAATTCACCCCTCCACTTT
V gene: TRBV12-3/TRBV12-4; J gene: TRBJ2-1; D gene: -; clone size: -; CDR3 protein: CASSLRTGRANEQFF; CDR3 DNA: TGTGCCAGCAGTTTAAGGACAGGGAGGGCTAATGAGCAGTTCTTC